A selection of T cell receptor beta chains follows, all from one sample in a study of shared clonotypes between healthy human individuals. TCRdb's table, derived via immunoSEQ multiplex PCR, lists solely in-frame clones and lacks some. Of some 2,100,000 clones in the sample, approximately 94% are singletons; the top ten hold roughly 0.13%. Material for sequencing was naive CD4+ T cells sorted from blood. These receptors were collected from a man aged 18 to 30 in good health. CDR3s include the opening cysteine and the closing phenylalanine or tryptophan. D genes are given only for firm matches. Rows may omit the clone size; those that give it use once, few, many or a size class.

j_call: TRBJ2-5; d_call: .; v_call: TRBV18; clone_size: .; cdr3_aa: CASSQTDRETQYF; cdr3_nt: TGTGCCAGCTCACAGACAGACCGGGAGACCCAGTACTTC
j_call: TRBJ1-6; d_call: .; v_call: TRBV2; clone_size: once; cdr3_aa: CASIRDRSSYNSPLHF; cdr3_nt: TGTGCCAGCATTCGAGACCGGAGCTCCTATAATTCACCCCTCCACTTT
j_call: TRBJ1-2; d_call: .; v_call: TRBV11-3; clone_size: .; cdr3_aa: CASSPRQIIYGYTF; cdr3_nt: TGTGCCAGCAGCCCCCGACAGATCATCTATGGCTACACCTTC
j_call: TRBJ1-5; d_call: .; v_call: TRBV6-1; clone_size: .; cdr3_aa: CASDSPGYGQPQHF; cdr3_nt: TGTGCCAGCGATTCCCCGGGTTATGGGCAGCCCCAGCATTTT
j_call: TRBJ2-2; d_call: .; v_call: TRBV4-2; clone_size: .; cdr3_aa: CASSQAELNTGELFF; cdr3_nt: TGTGCCAGCAGCCAAGCTGAATTGAACACCGGGGAGCTGTTTTTT
j_call: TRBJ2-3; d_call: TRBD2; v_call: TRBV9; clone_size: .; cdr3_aa: CASSPSSGKTDTQYF; cdr3_nt: TGTGCCAGCAGCCCCAGTAGCGGGAAGACAGATACGCAGTATTTT
j_call: TRBJ1-4; d_call: .; v_call: TRBV10-3; clone_size: .; cdr3_aa: CAIRDSNEKLFF; cdr3_nt: TGTGCCATCAGGGACAGTAATGAAAAACTGTTTTTT
j_call: TRBJ1-2; d_call: TRBD1; v_call: TRBV5-4; clone_size: .; cdr3_aa: CASSISLGQGYGYTF; cdr3_nt: TGTGCCAGCAGCATTTCGCTGGGACAGGGGTATGGCTACACCTTC
j_call: TRBJ2-3; d_call: .; v_call: TRBV7-7; clone_size: .; cdr3_aa: CASSLGEFSTDTQYF; cdr3_nt: TGTGCTAGCAGCTTAGGGGAGTTCAGCACAGATACGCAGTATTTT
j_call: TRBJ1-5; d_call: .; v_call: TRBV6-6; clone_size: .; cdr3_aa: CASSFEGGSNQPQHF; cdr3_nt: TGTGCCAGCAGTTTCGAGGGGGGTAGCAATCAGCCCCAGCATTTT
j_call: TRBJ2-1; d_call: .; v_call: TRBV29-1; clone_size: .; cdr3_aa: CSAEGGYNEQFF; cdr3_nt: TGCAGCGCTGAGGGAGGATACAATGAGCAGTTCTTC
j_call: TRBJ1-1; d_call: .; v_call: TRBV15; clone_size: .; cdr3_aa: CATSRDSRGITEAFF; cdr3_nt: TGTGCCACCAGCAGAGACTCCAGGGGCATCACTGAAGCTTTCTTT
j_call: TRBJ2-2; d_call: .; v_call: TRBV9; clone_size: once; cdr3_aa: CASSVSRLRGSTGELFF; cdr3_nt: TGTGCCAGCAGCGTATCAAGATTGCGGGGCAGCACCGGGGAGCTGTTTTTT
j_call: TRBJ2-1; d_call: TRBD1; v_call: TRBV6-1; clone_size: .; cdr3_aa: CASRPTGQKYNEQFF; cdr3_nt: TGTGCCAGCAGACCCACGGGACAGAAATACAATGAGCAGTTCTTC
j_call: TRBJ2-4; d_call: TRBD2; v_call: TRBV7-2; clone_size: .; cdr3_aa: CASSFGEGRAKNIQYF; cdr3_nt: TGTGCCAGCAGCTTCGGGGAGGGTAGGGCCAAAAACATTCAGTACTTC
j_call: TRBJ2-3; d_call: TRBD2; v_call: TRBV5-1; clone_size: .; cdr3_aa: CASSGLAGTYNAQYF; cdr3_nt: TGCGCCAGCAGCGGACTAGCGGGGACCTATAACGCGCAGTATTTT
j_call: TRBJ2-5; d_call: TRBD1; v_call: TRBV4-1; clone_size: .; cdr3_aa: CASSRTGGETQYF; cdr3_nt: TGCGCCAGCAGCCGGACAGGTGGGGAGACCCAGTACTTC
j_call: TRBJ2-7; d_call: TRBD1; v_call: TRBV4-1; clone_size: .; cdr3_aa: CASSQSTGGAPYEQYF; cdr3_nt: TGCGCCAGCAGCCAATCCACAGGGGGCGCCCCCTACGAGCAGTACTTC
j_call: TRBJ1-1; d_call: .; v_call: TRBV29-1; clone_size: .; cdr3_aa: CSVIGGGTEAFF; cdr3_nt: TGCAGCGTAATTGGGGGTGGCACTGAAGCTTTCTTT
j_call: TRBJ2-2; d_call: .; v_call: TRBV6-1; clone_size: .; cdr3_aa: CASSASGVTGELFF; cdr3_nt: TGTGCCAGCAGTGCATCAGGGGTCACCGGGGAGCTGTTTTTT
j_call: TRBJ1-2; d_call: .; v_call: TRBV5-1; clone_size: .; cdr3_aa: CASSSAPGSPGYTF; cdr3_nt: TGCGCCAGCAGCTCGGCCCCAGGGTCTCCTGGCTACACCTTC
j_call: TRBJ1-1; d_call: TRBD1; v_call: TRBV10-3; clone_size: .; cdr3_aa: CAISESKNRGSFEAFF; cdr3_nt: TGTGCCATCAGTGAGTCGAAGAACAGGGGAAGTTTTGAAGCTTTCTTT
j_call: TRBJ2-4; d_call: .; v_call: TRBV5-4; clone_size: once; cdr3_aa: CASSSEGHPSIQYF; cdr3_nt: TGTGCCAGCAGCTCAGAGGGACACCCCAGCATTCAGTACTTC
j_call: TRBJ1-1; d_call: .; v_call: TRBV19; clone_size: .; cdr3_aa: CASSNRREGNTEAFF; cdr3_nt: TGTGCCAGTAGTAACCGAAGGGAGGGGAACACTGAAGCTTTCTTT
j_call: TRBJ2-5; d_call: .; v_call: TRBV7-8; clone_size: .; cdr3_aa: CASSTIRETQYF; cdr3_nt: TGTGCCAGCAGCACCATCCGAGAGACCCAGTACTTC
j_call: TRBJ1-5; d_call: TRBD1; v_call: TRBV6-1; clone_size: .; cdr3_aa: CASKGTALGNQPQHF; cdr3_nt: TGTGCCAGCAAAGGGACAGCACTAGGCAATCAGCCCCAGCATTTT
j_call: TRBJ1-3; d_call: .; v_call: TRBV7-8; clone_size: .; cdr3_aa: CASSSSSPRIPGNTIYF; cdr3_nt: TGTGCCAGCAGCAGCTCCAGTCCAAGGATCCCCGGAAACACCATATATTTT
j_call: TRBJ2-7; d_call: TRBD2; v_call: TRBV28; clone_size: .; cdr3_aa: CASSLAGLAGAYEQYF; cdr3_nt: TGTGCCAGCAGCCTAGCCGGACTAGCGGGCGCCTACGAGCAGTACTTC
j_call: TRBJ2-2; d_call: .; v_call: TRBV11-3; clone_size: .; cdr3_aa: CASSLRRDTGELFF; cdr3_nt: TGTGCCAGCAGCTTACGGCGGGACACCGGGGAGCTGTTTTTT
j_call: TRBJ2-7; d_call: TRBD1; v_call: TRBV7-6; clone_size: .; cdr3_aa: CASSFFDRVYEQYF; cdr3_nt: TGTGCCAGCAGCTTCTTCGACAGGGTGTACGAGCAGTACTTC
j_call: TRBJ1-2; d_call: .; v_call: TRBV6-1; clone_size: .; cdr3_aa: CASSAGGTAPYGYTF; cdr3_nt: TGTGCCAGCAGTGCGGGGGGAACCGCCCCGTATGGCTACACCTTC
j_call: TRBJ2-5; d_call: TRBD1; v_call: TRBV7-9; clone_size: .; cdr3_aa: CASSLAGGVETQYF; cdr3_nt: TGTGCCAGCAGCTTGGCAGGGGGCGTGGAGACCCAGTACTTC
j_call: TRBJ2-1; d_call: .; v_call: TRBV5-1; clone_size: .; cdr3_aa: CASSLDTHNEQFF; cdr3_nt: TGCGCCAGCAGCCTGGATACTCACAATGAGCAGTTCTTC
j_call: TRBJ1-4; d_call: .; v_call: TRBV5-4; clone_size: .; cdr3_aa: CASSLEGRGDEKLFF; cdr3_nt: TGTGCCAGCAGCTTGGAAGGACGAGGGGATGAAAAACTGTTTTTT
j_call: TRBJ2-7; d_call: .; v_call: TRBV10-3; clone_size: .; cdr3_aa: CAISEIPSEGYF; cdr3_nt: TGTGCCATCAGTGAGATCCCAAGCGAGGGGTACTTC
j_call: TRBJ2-7; d_call: .; v_call: TRBV6-1; clone_size: .; cdr3_aa: CASSTEIGSYEQYF; cdr3_nt: TGTGCCAGCAGTACGGAAATAGGCTCCTACGAGCAGTACTTC
j_call: TRBJ2-5; d_call: .; v_call: TRBV5-4; clone_size: .; cdr3_aa: CASSLPKDGPAETQYF; cdr3_nt: TGTGCCAGCAGCCTTCCCAAGGACGGGCCAGCGGAAACCCAGTACTTC
j_call: TRBJ2-3; d_call: TRBD2; v_call: TRBV5-1; clone_size: .; cdr3_aa: CASSLALAEGTDTQYF; cdr3_nt: TGCGCCAGCAGCTTGGCGCTAGCGGAGGGGACAGATACGCAGTATTTT
j_call: TRBJ2-2; d_call: .; v_call: TRBV10-3; clone_size: .; cdr3_aa: CAIKSGGKNTGELFF; cdr3_nt: TGTGCCATCAAGAGTGGCGGAAAAAACACCGGGGAGCTGTTTTTT
j_call: TRBJ2-7; d_call: TRBD2; v_call: TRBV6-6; clone_size: .; cdr3_aa: CASSPIAGGPHEQYF; cdr3_nt: TGTGCCAGCAGTCCAATAGCGGGAGGGCCCCACGAGCAGTACTTC
j_call: TRBJ1-3; d_call: TRBD1; v_call: TRBV6-6; clone_size: once; cdr3_aa: CASSYSGQGRNTIYF; cdr3_nt: TGTGCCAGCAGTTACTCGGGACAGGGGCGAAACACCATATATTTT
j_call: TRBJ2-1; d_call: .; v_call: TRBV29-1; clone_size: .; cdr3_aa: CSVEGGGDEQFF; cdr3_nt: TGCAGCGTTGAAGGTGGGGGTGATGAGCAGTTCTTC
j_call: TRBJ2-4; d_call: .; v_call: TRBV6-1; clone_size: .; cdr3_aa: CASSGARGDIQYF; cdr3_nt: TGTGCCAGCAGTGGGGCCAGGGGGGACATTCAGTACTTC
j_call: TRBJ2-1; d_call: .; v_call: TRBV7-3; clone_size: .; cdr3_aa: CASSTTNSGSEQFF; cdr3_nt: TGTGCCAGCAGCACTACCAATTCAGGCAGTGAGCAGTTCTTC
j_call: TRBJ1-2; d_call: .; v_call: TRBV21-1; clone_size: .; cdr3_aa: CASSKKRQARGGYTF; cdr3_nt: TGTGCCAGCAGCAAAAAGCGACAGGCCAGGGGCGGCTACACCTTC
j_call: TRBJ2-5; d_call: TRBD2; v_call: TRBV30; clone_size: .; cdr3_aa: CAWSGRGFSGETQYF; cdr3_nt: TGTGCCTGGAGCGGGCGGGGGTTTAGCGGAGAGACCCAGTACTTC
j_call: TRBJ2-1; d_call: TRBD2; v_call: TRBV7-9; clone_size: once; cdr3_aa: CASSPTSGSHEQFF; cdr3_nt: TGTGCCAGCAGCCCGACTAGCGGGAGCCATGAGCAGTTCTTC
j_call: TRBJ1-2; d_call: .; v_call: TRBV29-1; clone_size: once; cdr3_aa: CSVAPPGGRGAVGYTF; cdr3_nt: TGCAGCGTTGCTCCCCCCGGGGGCAGGGGCGCGGTGGGCTACACCTTC
j_call: TRBJ2-7; d_call: TRBD2; v_call: TRBV6-6; clone_size: .; cdr3_aa: CASRIAGESGEQYF; cdr3_nt: TGTGCCAGCCGAATAGCGGGGGAATCGGGCGAGCAGTACTTC
j_call: TRBJ1-3; d_call: .; v_call: TRBV6-5; clone_size: .; cdr3_aa: CASRRSKTSGNTIYF; cdr3_nt: TGTGCCAGCAGACGATCGAAGACCTCTGGAAACACCATATATTTT